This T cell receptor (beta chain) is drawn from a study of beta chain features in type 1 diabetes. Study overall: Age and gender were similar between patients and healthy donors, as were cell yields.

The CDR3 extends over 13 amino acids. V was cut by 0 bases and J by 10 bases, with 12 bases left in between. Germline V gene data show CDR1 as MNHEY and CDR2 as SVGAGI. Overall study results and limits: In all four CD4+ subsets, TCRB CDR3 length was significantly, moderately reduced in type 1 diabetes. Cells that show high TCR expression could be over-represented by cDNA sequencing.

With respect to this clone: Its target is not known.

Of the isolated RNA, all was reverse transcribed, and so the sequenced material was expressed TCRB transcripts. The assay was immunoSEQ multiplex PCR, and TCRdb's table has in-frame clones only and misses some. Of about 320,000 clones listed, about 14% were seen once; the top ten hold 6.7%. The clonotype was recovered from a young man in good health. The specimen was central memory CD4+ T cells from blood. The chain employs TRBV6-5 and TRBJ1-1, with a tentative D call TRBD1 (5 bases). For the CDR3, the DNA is TGTGCCAGCAGTTACTCGAAGGACAAGCCAGCTTTCTTT. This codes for CASSYSKDKPAFF.